This TCR beta chain is from a study of cytomegalovirus exposure and HLA in healthy donors. This CDR3 is built from 15 residues. CDR1 is SGHDT and CDR2 is YYEEEE in the germline V gene. The V gene lost 4 bases and the J gene lost 1 base, with 15 bases spanning the gap. PCR involved 60 Vbeta and 13 Jbeta primers. Sequencing was performed with immunoSEQ multiplex PCR; in TCRdb, only in-frame clones are kept and a portion is missing. The sample has fewer than 25,000 clones; around 77% are singletons. The chain joins TRBV5-6 to TRBJ2-7, with D perhaps TRBD1 (6 bases). The TCR comes from a man aged 55 to 70 in good health and CMV-seronegative. The sequenced sample was PBMCs. CDR3 protein: CASSPQGWESYEQYF. In DNA form, the CDR3 reads TGTGCCAGCAGCCCACAGGGTTGGGAGTCCTACGAGCAGTACTTC.